These T cell receptor beta chains were read from a single sample in a study of regulatory T cells in long-lasting Graves disease. MiXCR was run by TCRdb on the multiplex PCR reads, yielding one entry per CDR3 protein. The table includes about 290,000 distinct CDR3 sequences, around 21% detected once. Sequences were derived from peripheral blood mononuclear cells (PBMCs), sampled when the disease was refractory, from a patient treated with antithyroid drugs. These receptors came from a female donor with Graves disease. Both conserved end residues are part of each CDR3. The D gene is left open where the match is weak. Clone size, where shown, is once, few, many, or a class for clones that have expanded.

CDR3: CASGGGEGTGELFF; DNA: TGTGCCTCCGGGGGCGGGGAGGGAACCGGGGAGCTGTTTTTT; J: TRBJ2-2; size: many; length: 14; D: -; V: TRBV12-3/TRBV12-4
CDR3: CASGGPRRAFF; DNA: TGTGCCAGTGGAGGGCCCCGGCGCGCTTTCTTT; J: TRBJ1-1; size: -; length: 11; D: -; V: TRBV19
CDR3: CASTVASTNEKLFF; DNA: TGTGCCAGCACGGTAGCATCAACTAATGAAAAACTGTTTTTT; J: TRBJ1-4; size: -; length: 14; D: -; V: TRBV2
CDR3: CASSAYQVTGELFF; DNA: TGTGCCAGCAGCGCCTATCAGGTCACCGGGGAGCTGTTTTTT; J: TRBJ2-2; size: few; length: 14; D: -; V: TRBV6-1
CDR3: CASSHLAGGDYEQYF; DNA: TGCGCCAGCAGCCACTTAGCGGGAGGCGACTACGAGCAGTACTTC; J: TRBJ2-7; size: -; length: 15; D: TRBD2; V: TRBV4-1
CDR3: CASLFLSGELFF; DNA: TGTGCCAGCCTTTTTTTATCCGGGGAGCTGTTTTTT; J: TRBJ2-2; size: -; length: 12; D: -; V: TRBV12-3/TRBV12-4
CDR3: CASSLAPTDTQYF; DNA: TGTGCCAGCAGCTTAGCACCCACAGATACGCAGTATTTT; J: TRBJ2-3; size: -; length: 13; D: -; V: TRBV7-2
CDR3: CASSYGIAETYEQYF; DNA: TGTGCCAGCAGTTACGGCATAGCGGAGACCTACGAGCAGTACTTC; J: TRBJ2-7; size: few; length: 15; D: -; V: TRBV6-5
CDR3: CASSIKGREAFF; DNA: TGTGCCAGTAGTATAAAAGGAAGGGAAGCTTTCTTT; J: TRBJ1-1; size: -; length: 12; D: -; V: TRBV19
CDR3: CASGVSSYEQYF; DNA: TGTGCCAGCGGCGTGAGCTCCTACGAGCAGTACTTC; J: TRBJ2-7; size: few; length: 12; D: -; V: TRBV27
CDR3: CASSETGGASKGETQYF; DNA: TGTGCCAGCAGTGAGACAGGGGGCGCGTCGAAGGGAGAGACCCAGTACTTC; J: TRBJ2-5; size: -; length: 17; D: TRBD1; V: TRBV25-1
CDR3: CASSSGLAGARGETQYF; DNA: TGTGCCAGCAGCTCGGGACTAGCGGGAGCAAGGGGAGAGACCCAGTACTTC; J: TRBJ2-5; size: few; length: 17; D: TRBD2; V: TRBV5-5
CDR3: CASSLTGSSGSADTQYF; DNA: TGTGCCAGCAGCTTAACCGGGTCTAGCGGGAGTGCAGATACGCAGTATTTT; J: TRBJ2-3; size: -; length: 17; D: TRBD2; V: TRBV11-3
CDR3: CSATDYYEQYF; DNA: TGCAGTGCCACGGACTACTACGAGCAGTACTTC; J: TRBJ2-7; size: -; length: 11; D: -; V: TRBV20-1
CDR3: CASSLGPDSSYEQYF; DNA: TGTGCCAGCAGCTTAGGCCCAGACAGTTCCTACGAGCAGTACTTC; J: TRBJ2-7; size: -; length: 15; D: -; V: TRBV7-9
CDR3: CSARAYTPGTGRRETQYF; DNA: TGCAGTGCTAGAGCTTACACTCCCGGGACAGGGAGGAGGGAGACCCAGTACTTC; J: TRBJ2-5; size: many; length: 18; D: TRBD1; V: TRBV20-1
CDR3: CASSGTAYQETQYF; DNA: TGTGCCAGCAGCGGGACAGCGTACCAAGAGACCCAGTACTTC; J: TRBJ2-5; size: many; length: 14; D: -; V: TRBV9
CDR3: CASGTGKQPQHF; DNA: TGCGCCAGCGGGACAGGGAAACAGCCCCAGCATTTT; J: TRBJ1-5; size: few; length: 12; D: TRBD1; V: TRBV10-1
CDR3: CASSLLVIHEQYF; DNA: TGTGCCAGCAGCTTATTAGTAATCCACGAGCAGTACTTC; J: TRBJ2-7; size: many; length: 13; D: -; V: TRBV7-2
CDR3: CASSAPGREAFF; DNA: TGTGCCAGCAGCGCGCCGGGTAGAGAAGCTTTCTTT; J: TRBJ1-1; size: once; length: 12; D: -; V: TRBV9
CDR3: CASSGYRAGANVLTF; DNA: TGTGCCAGCAGTGGTTACAGGGCTGGGGCCAACGTCCTGACTTTC; J: TRBJ2-6; size: -; length: 15; D: -; V: TRBV2
CDR3: CASSRLGRASNNEQFF; DNA: TGTGCCAGCAGCCGACTAGGACGGGCATCGAACAATGAGCAGTTCTTC; J: TRBJ2-1; size: -; length: 16; D: -; V: TRBV7-2
CDR3: CASSQGGTSYTF; DNA: TGCGCCAGCAGCCAAGGAGGGACAAGCTACACCTTC; J: TRBJ1-2; size: -; length: 12; D: -; V: TRBV4-3
CDR3: CASRRTGADGYTF; DNA: TGTGCCAGCAGGAGGACAGGGGCCGATGGCTACACCTTC; J: TRBJ1-2; size: many; length: 13; D: TRBD1; V: TRBV6-1
CDR3: CASSLRTGGDQPQHF; DNA: TGTGCCAGCAGCTTACGGACAGGGGGGGATCAGCCCCAGCATTTT; J: TRBJ1-5; size: -; length: 15; D: TRBD1; V: TRBV7-2
CDR3: CSASGDRAPLYTF; DNA: TGCAGTGCTAGTGGGGACAGGGCCCCCTTGTACACCTTC; J: TRBJ1-2; size: -; length: 13; D: TRBD1; V: TRBV20-1
CDR3: CASRRDLLGEEQFF; DNA: TGTGCCAGCAGGAGGGACCTGCTCGGGGAGGAGCAGTTCTTC; J: TRBJ2-1; size: -; length: 14; D: -; V: TRBV25-1